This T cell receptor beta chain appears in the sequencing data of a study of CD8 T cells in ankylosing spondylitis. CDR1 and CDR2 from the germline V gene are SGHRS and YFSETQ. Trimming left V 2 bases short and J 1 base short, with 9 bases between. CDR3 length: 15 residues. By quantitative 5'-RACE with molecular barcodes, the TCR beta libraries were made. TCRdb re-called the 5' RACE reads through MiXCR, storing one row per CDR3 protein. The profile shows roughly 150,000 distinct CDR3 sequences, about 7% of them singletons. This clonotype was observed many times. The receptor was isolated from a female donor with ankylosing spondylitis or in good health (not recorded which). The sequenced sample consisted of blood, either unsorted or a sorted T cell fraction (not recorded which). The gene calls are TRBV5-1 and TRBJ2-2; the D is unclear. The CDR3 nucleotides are TGCGCCAGCAGCTTCTCCGGCAGGAACACCGGGGAGCTGTTTTTT. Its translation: CASSFSGRNTGELFF.